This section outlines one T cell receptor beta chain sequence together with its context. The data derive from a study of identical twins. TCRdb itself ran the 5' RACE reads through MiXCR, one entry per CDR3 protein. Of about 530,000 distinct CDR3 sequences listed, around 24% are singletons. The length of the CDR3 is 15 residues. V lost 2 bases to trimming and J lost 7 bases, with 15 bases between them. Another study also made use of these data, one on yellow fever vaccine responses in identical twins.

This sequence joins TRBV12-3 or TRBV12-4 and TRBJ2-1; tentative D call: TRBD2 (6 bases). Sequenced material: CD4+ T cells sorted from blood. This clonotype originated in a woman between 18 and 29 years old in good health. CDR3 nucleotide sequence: TGTGCCAGCAGTTTATCTGTCCAACGGGGGAATGAGCAGTTCTTC. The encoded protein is CASSLSVQRGNEQFF.